This T cell receptor beta chain was profiled in a study of T cells in Graves' hyperthyroidism and ophthalmopathy. Findings and caveats of the study: Within blood appeared most thyroid clonotypes that had expanded above 0.001.

Germline assignment: CDR1 SGHAT and CDR2 FQNNGV. With 5 bases removed from V and 2 bases from J, the gap between germline ends came to 13 bases. The CDR3 runs 14 residues. This clonotype was found many times. What it binds is not known. From RNA transcripts, TCR beta CDR3 regions were amplified. In the first-round RT-PCR of the TCR CDR3, the HTBI primer set was used. Each CDR3 protein is one row after TCRdb ran MiXCR on the multiplex PCR reads. The data show roughly 500,000 distinct CDR3 sequences, approximately 44% seen once. The chain has TRBV11-2 and TRBJ2-7, with D possibly being TRBD2 (6 bases). The TCR comes from an adult woman with Graves' disease, either hyperthyroidism or ophthalmopathy (not recorded which). The sequenced sample consisted of peripheral blood or thyroid tissue (not recorded which). CDR3 bases: TGTGCCAGCAGCCCCCGGGGAGGTCCCTACGAGCAGTACTTC. Translated: CASSPRGGPYEQYF.